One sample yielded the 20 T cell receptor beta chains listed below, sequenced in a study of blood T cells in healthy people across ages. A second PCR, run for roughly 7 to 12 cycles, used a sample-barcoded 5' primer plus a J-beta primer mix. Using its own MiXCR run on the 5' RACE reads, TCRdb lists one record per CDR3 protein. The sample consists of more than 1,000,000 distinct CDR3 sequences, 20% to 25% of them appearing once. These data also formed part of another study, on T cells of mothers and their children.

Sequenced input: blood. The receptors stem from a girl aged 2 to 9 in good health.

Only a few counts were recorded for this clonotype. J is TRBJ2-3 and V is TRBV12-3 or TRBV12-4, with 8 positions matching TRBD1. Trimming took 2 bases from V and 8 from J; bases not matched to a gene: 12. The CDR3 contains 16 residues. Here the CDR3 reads CASSLLGTGPFITQYF. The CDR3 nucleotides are TGTGCCAGCAGTTTATTGGGGACAGGACCCTTTATTACGCAGTATTTT.

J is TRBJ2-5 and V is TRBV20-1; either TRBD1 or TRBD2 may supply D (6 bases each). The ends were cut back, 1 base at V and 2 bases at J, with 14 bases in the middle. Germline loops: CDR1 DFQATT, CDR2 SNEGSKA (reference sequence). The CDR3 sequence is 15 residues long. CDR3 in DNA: TGCAGTGCTAGAGTGCGGGACACTCGACAAGAGACCCAGTACTTC. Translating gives CSARVRDTRQETQYF.

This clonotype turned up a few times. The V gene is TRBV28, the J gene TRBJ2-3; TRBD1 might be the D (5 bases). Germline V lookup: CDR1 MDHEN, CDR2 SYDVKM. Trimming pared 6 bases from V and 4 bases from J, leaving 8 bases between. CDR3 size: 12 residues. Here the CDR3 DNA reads TGTGCCAGCAGGGACATCCCAGATACGCAGTATTTT. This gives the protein CASRDIPDTQYF. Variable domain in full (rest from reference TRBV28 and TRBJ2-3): DVKVTQSSRYLVKRTGEKVFLECVQDMDHENMFWYRQDPGLGLRLIYFSYDVKMKEKGDIPEGYSVSREKKERFSLILESASTNQTSMYLCASRDIPDTQYFGPGTRLTVL.

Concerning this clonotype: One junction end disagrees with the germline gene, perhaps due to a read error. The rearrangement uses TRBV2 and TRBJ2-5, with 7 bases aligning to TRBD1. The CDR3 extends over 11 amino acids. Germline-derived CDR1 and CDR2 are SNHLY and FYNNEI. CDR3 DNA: TGTGCCAGCAGCGTCGACAGGGTGATATTCTTC. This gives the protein CASSVDRVIFF.

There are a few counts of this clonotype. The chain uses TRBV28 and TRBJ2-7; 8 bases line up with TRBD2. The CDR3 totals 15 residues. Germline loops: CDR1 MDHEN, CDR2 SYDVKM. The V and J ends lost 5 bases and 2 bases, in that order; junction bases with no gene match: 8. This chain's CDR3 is CASSPTTSVAYEQYF. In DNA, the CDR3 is TGTGCCAGCAGTCCGACGACTAGCGTCGCCTACGAGCAGTACTTC.

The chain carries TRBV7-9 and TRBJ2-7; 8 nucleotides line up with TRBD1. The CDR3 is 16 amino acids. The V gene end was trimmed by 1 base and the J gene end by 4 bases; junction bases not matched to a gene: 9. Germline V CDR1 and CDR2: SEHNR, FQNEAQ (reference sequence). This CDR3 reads CASSLGGQGARYEQYF. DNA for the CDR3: TGTGCCAGCAGCTTAGGTGGACAGGGAGCACGGTACGAGCAGTACTTC.

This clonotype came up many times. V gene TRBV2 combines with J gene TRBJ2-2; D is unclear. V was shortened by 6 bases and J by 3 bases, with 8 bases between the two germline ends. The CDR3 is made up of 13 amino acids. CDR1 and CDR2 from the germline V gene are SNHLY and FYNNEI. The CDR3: CASRDGYTGELFF. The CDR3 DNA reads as TGTGCCAGCAGGGACGGGTACACCGGGGAGCTGTTTTTT.

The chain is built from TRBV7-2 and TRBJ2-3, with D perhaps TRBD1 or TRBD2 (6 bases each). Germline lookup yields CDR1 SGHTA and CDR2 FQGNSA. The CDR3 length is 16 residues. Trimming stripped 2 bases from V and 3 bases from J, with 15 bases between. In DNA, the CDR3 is TGTGCCAGCAGCTTATGGGGGGCAGGGATGACAGATACGCAGTATTTT. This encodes CASSLWGAGMTDTQYF.

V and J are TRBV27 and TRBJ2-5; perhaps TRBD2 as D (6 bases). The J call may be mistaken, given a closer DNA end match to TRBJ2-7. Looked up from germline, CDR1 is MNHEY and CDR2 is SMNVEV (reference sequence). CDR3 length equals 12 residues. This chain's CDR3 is CASMGGPAEQYF. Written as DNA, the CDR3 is TGTGCCAGCATGGGGGGACCTGCCGAGCAGTACTTC.

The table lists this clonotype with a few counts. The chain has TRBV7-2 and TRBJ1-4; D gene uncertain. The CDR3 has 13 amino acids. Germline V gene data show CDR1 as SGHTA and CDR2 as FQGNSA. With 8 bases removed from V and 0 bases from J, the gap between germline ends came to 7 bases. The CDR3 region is CASGRATNEKLFF. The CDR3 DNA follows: TGTGCCAGCGGGAGGGCAACTAATGAAAAACTGTTTTTT. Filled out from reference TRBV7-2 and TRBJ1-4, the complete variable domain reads GAGVSQSPSNKVTEKGKDVELRCDPISGHTALYWYRQSLGQGLEFLIYFQGNSAPDKSGLPSDRFSAERTGGSVSTLTIQRTQQEDSAVYLCASGRATNEKLFFGSGTQLSVL.

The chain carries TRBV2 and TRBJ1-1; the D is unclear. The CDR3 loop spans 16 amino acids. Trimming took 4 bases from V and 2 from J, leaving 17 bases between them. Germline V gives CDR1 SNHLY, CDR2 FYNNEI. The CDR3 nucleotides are TGTGCCAGCAGTGTTTCTCTGAGGCAACCAAACACTGAAGCTTTCTTT. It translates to CASSVSLRQPNTEAFF.

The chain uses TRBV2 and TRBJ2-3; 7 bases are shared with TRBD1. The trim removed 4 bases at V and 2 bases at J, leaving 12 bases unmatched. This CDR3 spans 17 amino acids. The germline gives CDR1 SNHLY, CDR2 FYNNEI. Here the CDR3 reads CASSGKPQGVATDTQYF. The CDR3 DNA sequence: TGTGCCAGCAGTGGAAAACCCCAGGGGGTAGCCACAGATACGCAGTATTTT.

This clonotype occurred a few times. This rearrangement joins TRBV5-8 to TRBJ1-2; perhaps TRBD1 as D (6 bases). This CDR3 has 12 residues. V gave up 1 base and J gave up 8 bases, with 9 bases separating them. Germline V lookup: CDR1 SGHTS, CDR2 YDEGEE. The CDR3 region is CASSLSQGGYTF. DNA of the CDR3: TGTGCCAGCAGCTTGTCACAGGGAGGCTACACCTTC.

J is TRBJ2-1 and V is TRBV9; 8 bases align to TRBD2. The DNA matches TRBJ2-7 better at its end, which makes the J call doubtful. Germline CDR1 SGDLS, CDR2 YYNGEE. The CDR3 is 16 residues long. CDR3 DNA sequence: TGTGCCAGCAGCGTAGATCCACGGCTAGCGGGTAACGAGCAGTACTTC. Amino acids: CASSVDPRLAGNEQYF.

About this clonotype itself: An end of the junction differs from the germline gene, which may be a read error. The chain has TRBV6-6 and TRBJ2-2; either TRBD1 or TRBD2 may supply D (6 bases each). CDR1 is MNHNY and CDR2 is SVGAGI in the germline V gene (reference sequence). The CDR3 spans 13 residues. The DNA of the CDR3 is TGTGCCAGCACCCTTCTCGGGGCAGGGGAGGTGTTTTTT. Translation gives CASTLLGAGEVFF.

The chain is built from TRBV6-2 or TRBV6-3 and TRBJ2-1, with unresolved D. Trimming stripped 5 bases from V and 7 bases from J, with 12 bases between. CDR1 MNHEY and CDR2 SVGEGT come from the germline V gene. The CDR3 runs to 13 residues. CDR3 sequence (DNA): TGTGCCAGCAGTATGACGGCTACGAATGAGCAGTTCTTC. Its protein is CASSMTATNEQFF.

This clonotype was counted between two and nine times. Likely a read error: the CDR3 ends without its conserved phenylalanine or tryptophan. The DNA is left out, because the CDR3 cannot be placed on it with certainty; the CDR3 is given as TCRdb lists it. CDR3 residues: CASSSFEGRLV. V gene TRBV6-5 combines with J gene TRBJ2-5; no check of the table's D call, TRBD2, against the DNA was made. The germline gives CDR1 MNHEY, CDR2 SVGAGI. The CDR3 is 11 residues long, counting both termini.

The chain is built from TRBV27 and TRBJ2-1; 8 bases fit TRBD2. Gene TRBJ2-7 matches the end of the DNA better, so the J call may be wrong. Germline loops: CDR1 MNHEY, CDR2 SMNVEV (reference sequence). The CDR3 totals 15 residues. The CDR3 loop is CASSEMDGRVYEQYF. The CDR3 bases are TGTGCCAGCAGTGAAATGGACGGGAGGGTCTACGAGCAGTACTTC.

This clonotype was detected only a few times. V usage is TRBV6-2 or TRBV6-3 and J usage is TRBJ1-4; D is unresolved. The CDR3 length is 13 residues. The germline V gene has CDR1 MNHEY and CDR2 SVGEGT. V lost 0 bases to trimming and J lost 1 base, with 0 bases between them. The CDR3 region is CASSYSTNEKLFF. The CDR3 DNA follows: TGTGCCAGCAGTTACTCAACTAATGAAAAACTGTTTTTT.

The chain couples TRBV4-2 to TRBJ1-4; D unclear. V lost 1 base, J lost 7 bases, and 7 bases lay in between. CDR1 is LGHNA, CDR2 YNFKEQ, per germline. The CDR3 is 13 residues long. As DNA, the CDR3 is TGTGCCAGCAGCCAAGTTCCGGGTGAAAAACTGTTTTTT. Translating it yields CASSQVPGEKLFF.